These 30 T cell receptor beta chains originate from one sample sequenced in a study of T cell responses to AZD1222 COVID-19 vaccine. Data came from immunoSEQ multiplex PCR; TCRdb stores just in-frame clones and leaves some out. The table has around 150,000 clones, 91% seen once. The sample here was peripheral blood, taken 28 days after the second dose of the MenACWY control vaccine. These receptors were collected from an adult who received the MenACWY meningococcal vaccine as a control.

The chain combines TRBV12-3 or TRBV12-4 with TRBJ1-1; TRBD1 is a possible D gene (5 bases). V lost 6 bases to trimming and J lost 4 bases, with 12 bases between them. This CDR3 has 13 residues. The CDR3 sequence is CASSHGGRTEAFF. CDR3 nucleotides: TGTGCCAGCAGCCACGGGGGACGCACTGAAGCTTTCTTT.

J is TRBJ1-4 and V is TRBV7-9, with a weak D call TRBD1 (6 bases). V lost 5 bases, J lost 8 bases, and 18 bases lay in between. Germline V CDR1 and CDR2: SEHNR, FQNEAQ (reference sequence). This CDR3 spans 15 amino acids. CDR3 residues: CASSPGQPGLEKLFF. Written as DNA, the CDR3 is TGTGCCAGCAGCCCCGGACAGCCGGGCCTGGAAAAACTGTTTTTT.

The chain uses TRBV15 and TRBJ2-2; D possibly corresponds to TRBD1 (6 bases). V lost 4 bases and J lost 3, with 9 bases in between. The CDR3 extends over 14 amino acids. Germline V gene lookup returns CDR1 LNHNV and CDR2 YYDKDF (reference sequence). Here the CDR3 DNA reads TGTGCCACCAGCACGGACAGATACACCGGGGAGCTGTTTTTT. Amino acid sequence: CATSTDRYTGELFF.

The chain joins TRBV28 to TRBJ1-1; maybe TRBD1 (6 bases). The germline V gene has CDR1 MDHEN and CDR2 SYDVKM. This CDR3 is built from 14 residues. This CDR3 reads CVVEAGVGSTEAFF. DNA for the CDR3: TGTGTGGTTGAGGCAGGGGTAGGGAGCACTGAAGCTTTCTTT.

J is TRBJ1-5 and V is TRBV5-1; D possibly corresponds to TRBD1 (6 bases). V was trimmed by 0 bases and J by 4 bases, leaving 11 bases between them. Per the germline V gene, CDR1 is SGHRS and CDR2 is YFSETQ. CDR3 length: 15 residues. The CDR3 nucleotides read TGCGCCAGCAGCTTGGGGACAGAGGATAATCAGCCCCAGCATTTT. Residues: CASSLGTEDNQPQHF.

This chain joins TRBV6-5 and TRBJ1-1; D unclear. The CDR3 has 14 amino acids. Germline-derived CDR1 and CDR2 are MNHEY and SVGAGI. Trimming took off 6 bases at V and 2 bases at J, with 13 bases between the two ends. Here the CDR3 DNA reads TGTGCCAGCAGCCGTGCAGACCTTAACACTGAAGCTTTCTTT. It specifies CASSRADLNTEAFF.

The gene calls are TRBV3-1 (or the pseudogene TRBV3-2) and TRBJ2-1; D gene ambiguous. Germline assignment: CDR1 LGHDT and CDR2 YNNKEL (reference sequence). Trimming took off 1 base at V and 2 bases at J, with 9 bases between the two ends. This CDR3 comprises 15 residues. In nucleotides, the CDR3 is TGTGCCAGCAGCCAAGGGCTAGGGACCTACAATGAGCAGTTCTTC. Amino acid sequence: CASSQGLGTYNEQFF.

V gene TRBV6-6 combines with J gene TRBJ1-1; the D is unclear. The CDR3 spans 13 residues. The V gene lost 6 bases and the J gene lost 6 bases, with 14 bases spanning the gap. The germline CDR1 and CDR2 sequences are MNHNY and SVGAGI (reference sequence). The CDR3 DNA reads as TGTGCCAGCAGAACTCGCTCCGGCGCTGAAGCTTTCTTT. It translates to CASRTRSGAEAFF.

The chain has TRBV7-2 and TRBJ1-5, with 8 bases that match TRBD1. The CDR3 has 16 residues. The V and J ends lost 5 bases and 3 bases, in that order; junction bases with no gene match: 9. Germline values: CDR1 SGHTA, CDR2 FQGNSA. The CDR3 nucleotides read TGTGCCAGCAGCACTGGACAGGGCCAGGCCAATCAGCCCCAGCATTTT. It encodes CASSTGQGQANQPQHF.

In DNA, the CDR3 is TGCGCCAGCAGCTTGGCCGTGTGGACAGGGGAGCGCAATGAGCAGTTCTTC. It specifies CASSLAVWTGERNEQFF. The rearrangement joins TRBV5-1 to TRBJ2-1; the match to TRBD1 covers 9 bases. V lost 0 bases and J lost 6; bases outside the gene matches: 10. Germline V gene lookup returns CDR1 SGHRS and CDR2 YFSETQ. CDR3 length equals 17 residues.

The chain carries TRBV5-1 and TRBJ2-2; 9 bases match TRBD1. CDR3 length equals 16 residues. V lost 4 bases and J lost 0; bases outside the gene matches: 4. Germline lookup yields CDR1 SGHRS and CDR2 YFSETQ. The CDR3: CASSLTGGPNTGELFF. The CDR3 DNA sequence: TGCGCCAGCAGCCTAACAGGGGGCCCGAACACCGGGGAGCTGTTTTTT.

This rearrangement joins TRBV6-5 to TRBJ1-3, with 7 bases fitting TRBD1. V trimming: 6 bases; J trimming: 0 bases; junction bases outside the gene matches: 5. CDR1 MNHEY and CDR2 SVGAGI come from the germline V gene. There are 15 residues in the CDR3. The CDR3 DNA reads as TGTGCCAGCAGAAAGGGACAGAACTCTGGAAACACCATATATTTT. Its translation is CASRKGQNSGNTIYF.

The V and J genes are TRBV14 and TRBJ1-3; D gene uncertain. The V gene lost 4 bases and the J gene lost 4 bases, with 5 bases spanning the gap. Germline V gene sequence: CDR1 SGHDN, CDR2 FVKESK. The CDR3 runs 12 residues. CDR3 sequence reads: CASSRTGNTIYF. The CDR3 coding sequence is TGTGCCAGCAGCCGGACCGGAAACACCATATATTTT. Based on the CDR3 plus reference TRBV14 and TRBJ1-3, the full variable domain is EAGVTQFPSHSVIEKGQTVTLRCDPISGHDNLYWYRRVMGKEIKFLLHFVKESKQDESGMPNNRFLAERTGGTYSTLKVQPAELEDSGVYFCASSRTGNTIYFGEGSWLTVV.

The chain carries TRBV7-9 and TRBJ2-1; 12 bases agree with TRBD2. Trimming took 1 base from V and 4 from J; bases not matched to a gene: 11. Germline CDR1 is SEHNR and CDR2 is FQNEAQ (reference sequence). The CDR3 has 19 residues. The CDR3 DNA reads as TGTGCCAGCAGCTTAGGAGAGACTAGCGGGAGACCTAAGTACAATGAGCAGTTCTTC. Protein: CASSLGETSGRPKYNEQFF.

The chain is built from TRBV7-2 and TRBJ1-1, with TRBD1 as a possible D gene (5 bases). The V gene's germline CDR1 is SGHTA and CDR2 FQGNSA. This CDR3 has 14 residues. V lost 4 bases, J lost 6 bases, and 15 bases lay in between. The CDR3 sequence is CASSYRHLTAEAFF. CDR3 in DNA: TGTGCCAGCAGCTACAGGCATCTCACCGCTGAAGCTTTCTTT.

This CDR3 reads CASSPIAETNTGELFF. CDR3 in DNA: TGTGCCAGCTCGCCAATAGCGGAAACGAACACCGGGGAGCTGTTTTTT. V and J are TRBV18 and TRBJ2-2; the D gene is possibly TRBD2 (6 bases). This CDR3 is built from 16 residues. The V gene lost 6 bases and the J gene lost 0 bases, with 14 bases spanning the gap. Germline V gene data show CDR1 as KGHSH and CDR2 as LQKENI. Full variable domain (rest looked up from reference TRBV18 and TRBJ2-2): NAGVMQNPRHLVRRRGQEARLRCSPMKGHSHVYWYRQLPEEGLKFMVYLQKENIIDESGMPKERFSAEFPKEGPSILRIQQVVRGDSAAYFCASSPIAETNTGELFFGEGSRLTVL.

V usage is TRBV9 and J usage is TRBJ1-1; D ambiguous. The CDR3 runs to 13 residues. Germline lookup yields CDR1 SGDLS and CDR2 YYNGEE. The ends were cut back, 0 bases at V and 3 bases at J, with 6 bases in the middle. The CDR3 region is CASSVEAYTEAFF. The DNA for the CDR3 is TGTGCCAGCAGCGTAGAAGCGTACACTGAAGCTTTCTTT. The full variable domain, completed using reference TRBV9 and TRBJ1-1, is DSGVTQTPKHLITATGQRVTLRCSPRSGDLSVYWYQQSLDQGLQFLIQYYNGEERAKGNILERFSAQQFPDLHSELNLSSLELGDSALYFCASSVEAYTEAFFGQGTRLTVV.

This clone was observed a few times. CDR3 DNA: TGTGCCAGCAGCCGAGACCACGGGGACTACGAGCAGTACTTC. Amino acid sequence: CASSRDHGDYEQYF. This chain uses TRBV7-6 with TRBJ2-7, with TRBD2 as a possible D gene (5 bases). Trimming removed 5 bases from V and 3 bases from J, with 14 bases in between. Germline loops: CDR1 SGHVS, CDR2 FNYEAQ. The CDR3 is 14 amino acids.

The V and J genes are TRBV19 and TRBJ2-3, with D possibly being TRBD1 (5 bases). This CDR3 contains 15 residues. The V gene lost 1 base and the J gene lost 6 bases, with 14 bases spanning the gap. Germline CDR1 and CDR2: LNHDA and SQIVND (reference sequence). The CDR3 DNA reads TGTGCCAGTAGTATAGGGAGCAGGGTAACTGATACGCAGTATTTT. This codes for CASSIGSRVTDTQYF.

V and J are TRBV27 and TRBJ1-1; TRBD1 matches 8 bases. The CDR3 runs 14 residues. CDR1 is MNHEY, CDR2 SMNVEV, per germline (reference sequence). V lost 5 bases, J lost 4 bases, and 6 bases stayed unmatched. Here the CDR3 reads CASSLQGDITEAFF. The DNA for the CDR3 is TGTGCCAGCAGTCTACAGGGGGATATCACTGAAGCTTTCTTT.

This clone has just a few counts. The chain recombines TRBV2 with TRBJ1-2; possibly TRBD1 for D (5 bases). Deletions cut 0 bases from V and 8 bases from J, with 13 bases between. Germline V CDR1 and CDR2: SNHLY, FYNNEI. The CDR3 sequence is 14 residues long. CDR3 nucleotide sequence: TGTGCCAGCAGTGAAGCGCGTGGGGCACGGGGCTACACCTTC. Its protein is CASSEARGARGYTF.

The chain couples TRBV15 to TRBJ2-7; D unclear. The CDR3 is 12 residues long. The germline CDR1 and CDR2 sequences are LNHNV and YYDKDF (reference sequence). V lost 1 base and J 5 bases, leaving 6 bases between the germline ends. CDR3 in DNA: TGTGCCACCAGCAGAGTGAAAGACGAGCAGTACTTC. Amino acids: CATSRVKDEQYF.

This chain uses TRBV5-1 with TRBJ1-1; D is perhaps TRBD1 (5 bases). Trimming took off 5 bases at V and 0 bases at J, with 11 bases between the two ends. This CDR3 has 14 residues. Germline V gene data show CDR1 as SGHRS and CDR2 as YFSETQ. The CDR3 DNA is TGCGCCAGCAGAAAGGGGAGTTTGAACACTGAAGCTTTCTTT. Residues: CASRKGSLNTEAFF.

This rearrangement joins TRBV9 to TRBJ2-2; tentatively, D is TRBD1 (6 bases). V lost 3 bases to trimming and J lost 2 bases, with 14 bases between them. Germline values: CDR1 SGDLS, CDR2 YYNGEE. CDR3 length: 16 amino acids. The CDR3, as DNA: TGTGCCAGCAGCGGACGGACAGACGGAAACACCGGGGAGCTGTTTTTT. It translates to CASSGRTDGNTGELFF.

This clone is a singleton in its sample. The CDR3 coding sequence is TGTGCCAGCAGTTCGACATCGGCAGAGACCCAGTACTTC. Its translation is CASSSTSAETQYF. The rearrangement links TRBV28 to TRBJ2-5; D gene uncertain. V was cut by 4 bases and J by 4 bases, with 10 bases left in between. Looked up from germline, CDR1 is MDHEN and CDR2 is SYDVKM. The CDR3 is made up of 13 amino acids.

V and J are TRBV28 and TRBJ1-1; 8 bases match TRBD1. CDR3 length: 16 amino acids. Germline CDR1 reads MDHEN; CDR2 reads SYDVKM. V lost 6 bases to trimming and J lost 0 bases; unmatched junction nucleotides: 9. The CDR3 DNA reads TGTGCCAGCAGATCCTGGACAGGGAGGGTGAACACTGAAGCTTTCTTT. This gives the protein CASRSWTGRVNTEAFF.

The chain couples TRBV7-2 to TRBJ2-2; TRBD1 agrees at 8 bases. Trimming cost V 5 bases and J 7 bases; bases outside gene matches: 12. Per the germline V gene, CDR1 is SGHTA and CDR2 is FQGNSA. The CDR3 runs 16 residues. The CDR3 region has the DNA TGTGCCAGCAGCCACAGTTCAGGGGGCGCGGGCGGGGAGCTGTTTTTT. It yields the protein CASSHSSGGAGGELFF. Based on the CDR3 plus reference TRBV7-2 and TRBJ2-2, the full variable domain is GAGVSQSPSNKVTEKGKDVELRCDPISGHTALYWYRQSLGQGLEFLIYFQGNSAPDKSGLPSDRFSAERTGGSVSTLTIQRTQQEDSAVYLCASSHSSGGAGGELFFGEGSRLTVL.

The chain is built from TRBV5-8 and TRBJ1-5, with D perhaps TRBD1 (5 bases). There are 13 residues in the CDR3. Germline V CDR1 and CDR2: SGHTS, YDEGEE. Between the trimmed V and J ends, which lost 3 bases and 7 bases, there was a span of 11 bases. CDR3 DNA sequence: TGTGCCAGCAGCTACCAGAGGGACCAGCCCCAGCATTTT. It yields the protein CASSYQRDQPQHF.

The gene calls are TRBV9 and TRBJ1-3, with D uncertain. The germline gives CDR1 SGDLS, CDR2 YYNGEE. With 4 bases removed from V and 0 bases from J, the gap between germline ends came to 11 bases. The CDR3 loop spans 15 amino acids. The CDR3 protein is CASSPREASGNTIYF. In nucleotides, the CDR3 is TGTGCCAGCAGCCCACGGGAGGCCTCTGGAAACACCATATATTTT.

The chain carries TRBV5-1 and TRBJ1-5; D uncertain. CDR1 SGHRS and CDR2 YFSETQ come from the germline V gene. Between the trimmed V and J ends, which lost 4 bases and 6 bases, there was a span of 11 bases. This CDR3 spans 13 amino acids. Here the CDR3 reads CASSLNPTQPQHF. The CDR3 bases are TGCGCCAGCAGCCTAAACCCCACTCAGCCCCAGCATTTT.